This T cell receptor (beta chain) is drawn from a study of OX40 agonist ivuxolimab in advanced cancers. Study at large: Patients were given ivuxolimab, an antibody that agonizes OX40 (CD134). Study-wide results and caveats: The expanded peripheral T cells' antigen specificity was not determined. Dosing at 0.1 to 3.0 mg/kg was accompanied by clonal expansion of CD4+ and CD8+ blood T cells by week 6.

The table came from immunoSEQ multiplex PCR; TCRdb's copy has only in-frame clones and leaves some out. The table has under 55,000 clones, less than 90% seen once; the top ten hold 6.5% to 8%. V shed 1 base and J shed 0 bases, with 9 bases lying between them. The germline gives CDR1 SGDLS, CDR2 YYNGEE. CDR3 length: 15 amino acids. Concerning this clone: Its matching antigen is unknown.

The chain joins TRBV9 to TRBJ2-3; tentatively, D is TRBD2 (6 bases). The receptor was derived from an adult with an advanced solid tumor such as melanoma, head and neck, liver or kidney cancer. The sequenced sample was CD4+ or CD8+ T cells sorted from blood, obtained in a trial of the OX40 agonist ivuxolimab. The CDR3: CASSVSEGSTDTQYF. CDR3 DNA: TGTGCCAGCAGCGTATCGGAGGGGAGCACAGATACGCAGTATTTT.